This is a list of T cell receptor beta chains from one sample in a study of identical twins. TCRdb reanalysed the 5' RACE reads using MiXCR and keeps one entry per CDR3 protein. Of hundreds of thousands of distinct CDR3 sequences in the sample, 21% were seen once. The same data also went into a second study, on T cells expressing NK-cell markers.

Sequences were obtained from PBMCs. The receptors come from a woman aged 18-29 years in good health. The CDR3 runs from the conserved cysteine through the conserved F or W.

v_call: TRBV7-9
j_call: TRBJ2-7
cdr3_aa: CASTGTSSYEQYF

v_call: TRBV3-1
j_call: TRBJ1-1
cdr3_aa: CASSQSRKMTEAFF

v_call: TRBV6-2/TRBV6-3
j_call: TRBJ2-1
cdr3_aa: CASSRENEQFF

v_call: TRBV20-1
j_call: TRBJ2-4
cdr3_aa: CSASRDAQNIQYF

v_call: TRBV7-2
j_call: TRBJ2-5
cdr3_aa: CASSLVPGAGETQYF

v_call: TRBV12-3/TRBV12-4
j_call: TRBJ1-5
cdr3_aa: CASTSWGEVEPQHF

v_call: TRBV5-1
j_call: TRBJ2-2
cdr3_aa: CASSFDLGELFF

v_call: TRBV10-3
j_call: TRBJ1-6
cdr3_aa: CASVRDRDNSPLHF

v_call: TRBV20-1
j_call: TRBJ1-4
cdr3_aa: CSASRGRSEKLFF

v_call: TRBV20-1
j_call: TRBJ1-2
cdr3_aa: CSAEPPTGGNYGYTF

v_call: TRBV7-9
j_call: TRBJ1-2
cdr3_aa: CASSDRQVMYHGYTF

v_call: TRBV5-1
j_call: TRBJ2-7
cdr3_aa: CASSLVAGSAYEQYF

v_call: TRBV9
j_call: TRBJ2-1
cdr3_aa: CASSPMTSYNEQFF

v_call: TRBV29-1
j_call: TRBJ2-3
cdr3_aa: CSAPRGRSADTQYF

v_call: TRBV15
j_call: TRBJ1-1
cdr3_aa: CATDMRQGVGTEAFF

v_call: TRBV4-3
j_call: TRBJ2-2
cdr3_aa: CASRTRPNTGELFF

v_call: TRBV7-6
j_call: TRBJ2-7
cdr3_aa: CASSLPVRGGEQYF